This TCR beta chain was sequenced for a study of T cells after yellow fever vaccination. The TCR cDNA carried a universal primer site and UMIs from 5'RACE template switching. MiXCR, run by TCRdb on the 5' RACE reads, gives a single entry per CDR3 protein. The sample yields about 260,000 distinct CDR3 sequences, about 3.5% seen once. CDR3 length equals 15 residues. In germline, CDR1 is SNHLY, CDR2 FYNNEI. The V and J ends lost 6 bases and 0 bases respectively, with 14 bases between them. This clonotype has a count of ten or more. Its specificity is unknown. Study-wide results and limits: Sorted repertoires could include abundant contaminating clonotypes from bulk cells. There was a small share of clonotypes that showed up in both the CD4 and CD8 compartments. Clones from primary vaccination mostly reappeared after the booster (around 97% CD4, approximately 91% CD8).

The specimen comprised PBMCs, sampled 15 days after the yellow fever booster vaccination. The V gene is TRBV2, the J gene TRBJ1-2, with D possibly TRBD1 on 6 matching bases. The receptor comes from a man aged 18 to 30 who received the YFV17D yellow fever vaccine. The CDR3 sequence is CASRPSQGTNYGYTF. As DNA, the CDR3 is TGTGCCAGCAGGCCGTCCCAGGGGACTAACTATGGCTACACCTTC. Full variable domain (outside the CDR3, taken from reference TRBV2 and TRBJ1-2): EPEVTQTPSHQVTQMGQEVILRCVPISNHLYFYWYRQILGQKVEFLVSFYNNEISEKSEIFDDQFSVERPDGSNFTLKIRSTKLEDSAMYFCASRPSQGTNYGYTFGSGTRLTVV.